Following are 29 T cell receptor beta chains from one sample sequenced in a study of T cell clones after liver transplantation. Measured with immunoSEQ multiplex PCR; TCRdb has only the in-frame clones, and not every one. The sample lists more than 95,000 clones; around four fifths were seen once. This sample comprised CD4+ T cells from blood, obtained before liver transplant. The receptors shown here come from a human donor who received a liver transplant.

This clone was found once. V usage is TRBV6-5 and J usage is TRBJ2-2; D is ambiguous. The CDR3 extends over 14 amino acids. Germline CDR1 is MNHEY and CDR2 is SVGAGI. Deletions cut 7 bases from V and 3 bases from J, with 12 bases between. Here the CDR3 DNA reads TGTGCCAGCACTGACTCAACAGACACCGGGGAGCTGTTTTTT. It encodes CASTDSTDTGELFF.

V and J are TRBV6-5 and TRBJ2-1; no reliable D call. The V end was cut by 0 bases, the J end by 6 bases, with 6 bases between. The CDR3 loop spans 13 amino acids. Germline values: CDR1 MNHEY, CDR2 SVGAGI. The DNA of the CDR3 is TGTGCCAGCAGTTACTCTGTGGGCAATGAGCAGTTCTTC. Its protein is CASSYSVGNEQFF.

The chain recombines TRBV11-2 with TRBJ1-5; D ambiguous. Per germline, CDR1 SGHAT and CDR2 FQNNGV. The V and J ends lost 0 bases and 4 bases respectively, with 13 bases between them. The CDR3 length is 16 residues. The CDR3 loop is CASSLEAAGGNQPQHF. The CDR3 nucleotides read TGTGCCAGCAGCTTAGAGGCGGCCGGCGGAAATCAGCCCCAGCATTTT.

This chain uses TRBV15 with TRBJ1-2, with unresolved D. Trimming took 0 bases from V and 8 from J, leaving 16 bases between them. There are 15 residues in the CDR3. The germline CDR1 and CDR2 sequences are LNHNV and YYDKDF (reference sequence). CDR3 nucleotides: TGTGCCACCAGCAGAGATAGGACCATACTCGGAGGCTACACCTTC. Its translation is CATSRDRTILGGYTF.

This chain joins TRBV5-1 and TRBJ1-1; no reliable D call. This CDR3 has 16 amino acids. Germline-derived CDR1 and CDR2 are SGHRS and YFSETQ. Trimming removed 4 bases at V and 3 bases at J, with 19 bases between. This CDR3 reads CASSVRRRSPYTEAFF. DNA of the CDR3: TGCGCCAGCAGCGTCAGGCGGCGGTCTCCATACACTGAAGCTTTCTTT.

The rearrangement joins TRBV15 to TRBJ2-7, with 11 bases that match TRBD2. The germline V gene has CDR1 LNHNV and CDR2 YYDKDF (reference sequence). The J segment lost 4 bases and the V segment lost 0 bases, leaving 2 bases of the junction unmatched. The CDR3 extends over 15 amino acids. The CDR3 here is CATSRDGTSGYEQYF. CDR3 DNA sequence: TGTGCCACCAGCAGAGATGGGACTAGCGGATACGAGCAGTACTTC.

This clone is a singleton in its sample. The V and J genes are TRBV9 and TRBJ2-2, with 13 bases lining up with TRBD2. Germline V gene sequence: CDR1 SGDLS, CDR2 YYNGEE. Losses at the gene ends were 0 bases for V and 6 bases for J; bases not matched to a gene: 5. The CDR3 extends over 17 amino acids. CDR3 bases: TGTGCCAGCAGCGTAGGAGGACTAGCGGGAGTCCCCGGGGAGCTGTTTTTT. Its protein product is CASSVGGLAGVPGELFF.

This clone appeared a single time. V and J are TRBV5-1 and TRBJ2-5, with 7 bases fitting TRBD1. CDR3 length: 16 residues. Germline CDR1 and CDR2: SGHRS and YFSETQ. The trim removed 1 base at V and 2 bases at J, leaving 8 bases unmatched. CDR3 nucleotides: TGCGCCAGCAGCTTGAGTCAGGGACAGATACAAGAGACCCAGTACTTC. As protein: CASSLSQGQIQETQYF.

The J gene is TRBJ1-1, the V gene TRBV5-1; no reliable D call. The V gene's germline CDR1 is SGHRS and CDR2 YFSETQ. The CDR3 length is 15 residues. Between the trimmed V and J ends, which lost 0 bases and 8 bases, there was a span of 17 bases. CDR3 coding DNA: TGCGCCAGCAGCTTGGCGGTACAGAAATCCGCCGAAGCTTTCTTT. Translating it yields CASSLAVQKSAEAFF.

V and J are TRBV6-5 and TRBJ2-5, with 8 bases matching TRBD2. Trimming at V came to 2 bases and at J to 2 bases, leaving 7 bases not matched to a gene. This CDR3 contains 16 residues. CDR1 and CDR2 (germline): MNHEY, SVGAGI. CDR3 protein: CASSYRTSTPQETQYF. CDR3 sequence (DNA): TGTGCCAGCAGTTACCGGACTAGCACACCTCAAGAGACCCAGTACTTC.

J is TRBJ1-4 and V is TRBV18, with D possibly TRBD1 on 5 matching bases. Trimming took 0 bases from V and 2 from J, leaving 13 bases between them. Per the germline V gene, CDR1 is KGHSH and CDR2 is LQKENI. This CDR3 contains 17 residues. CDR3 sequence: CASSPPLGAGTNEKLFF. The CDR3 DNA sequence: TGTGCCAGCTCACCACCGCTCGGTGCAGGGACTAATGAAAAACTGTTTTTT. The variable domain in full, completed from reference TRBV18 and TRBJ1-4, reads NAGVMQNPRHLVRRRGQEARLRCSPMKGHSHVYWYRQLPEEGLKFMVYLQKENIIDESGMPKERFSAEFPKEGPSILRIQQVVRGDSAAYFCASSPPLGAGTNEKLFFGSGTQLSVL.

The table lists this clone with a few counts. For the CDR3, the DNA is TGCGCCAGCAGCTTGATCGGGGGTCGAAGCTCCTACGAGCAGTACTTC. Encoded protein: CASSLIGGRSSYEQYF. J is TRBJ2-7 and V is TRBV5-1, with D maybe TRBD2 (6 bases). CDR1 and CDR2 (germline): SGHRS, YFSETQ. This CDR3 region has 16 residues. The V end lost 1 base, the J end lost 0 bases, and 14 bases lay between the germline ends.

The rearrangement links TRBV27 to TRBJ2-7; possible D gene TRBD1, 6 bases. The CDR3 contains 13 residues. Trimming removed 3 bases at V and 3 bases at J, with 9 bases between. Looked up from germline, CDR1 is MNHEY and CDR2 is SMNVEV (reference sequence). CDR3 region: CASSFRGIYEQYF. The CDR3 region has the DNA TGTGCCAGCAGTTTCAGGGGAATCTACGAGCAGTACTTC.

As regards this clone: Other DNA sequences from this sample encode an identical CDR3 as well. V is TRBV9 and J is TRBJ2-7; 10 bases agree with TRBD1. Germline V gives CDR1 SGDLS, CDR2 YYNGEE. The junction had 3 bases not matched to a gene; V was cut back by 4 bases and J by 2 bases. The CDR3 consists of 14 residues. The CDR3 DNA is TGTGCCAGCAGCCCCGGACAGGGGGCCTACGAGCAGTACTTC. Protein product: CASSPGQGAYEQYF.

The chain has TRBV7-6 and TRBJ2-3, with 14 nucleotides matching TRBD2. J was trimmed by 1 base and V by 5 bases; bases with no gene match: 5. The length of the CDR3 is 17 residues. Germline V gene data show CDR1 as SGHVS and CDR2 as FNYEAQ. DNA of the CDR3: TGTGCCAGCAGCCCGACTAGCGGGAGGGCTGGCACAGATACGCAGTATTTT. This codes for CASSPTSGRAGTDTQYF.

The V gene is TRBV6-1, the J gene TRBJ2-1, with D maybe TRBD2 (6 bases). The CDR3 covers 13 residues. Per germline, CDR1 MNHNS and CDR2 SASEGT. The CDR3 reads CATRDSYTMKQFF. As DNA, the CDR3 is TGTGCAACCAGGGACTCCTATACAATGAAGCAGTTCTTC.

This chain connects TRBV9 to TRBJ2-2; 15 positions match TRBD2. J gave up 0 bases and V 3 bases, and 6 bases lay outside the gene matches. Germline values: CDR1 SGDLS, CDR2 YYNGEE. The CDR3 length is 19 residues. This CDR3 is CASSGRTSGGAANTGELFF. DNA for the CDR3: TGTGCCAGCAGCGGACGGACTAGCGGGGGGGCCGCGAACACCGGGGAGCTGTTTTTT.

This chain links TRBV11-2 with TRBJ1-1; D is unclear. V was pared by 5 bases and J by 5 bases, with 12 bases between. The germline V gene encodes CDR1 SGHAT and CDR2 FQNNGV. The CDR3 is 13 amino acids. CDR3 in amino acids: CASSTLSKTEAFF. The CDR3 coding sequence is TGTGCCAGCAGCACCCTAAGTAAGACTGAAGCTTTCTTT.

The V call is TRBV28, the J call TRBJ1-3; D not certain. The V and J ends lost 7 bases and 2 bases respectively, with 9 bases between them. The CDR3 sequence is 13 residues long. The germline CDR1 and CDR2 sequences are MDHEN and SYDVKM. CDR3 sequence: CASTRKPGNTIYF. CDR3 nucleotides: TGTGCCAGCACCCGAAAGCCTGGAAACACCATATATTTT.

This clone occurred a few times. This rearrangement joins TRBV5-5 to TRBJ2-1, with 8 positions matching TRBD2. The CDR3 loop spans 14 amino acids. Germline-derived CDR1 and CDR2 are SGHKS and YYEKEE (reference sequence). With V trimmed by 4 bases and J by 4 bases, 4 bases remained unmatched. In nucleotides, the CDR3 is TGTGCCAGCAGCCGAGCTAGCGGGTACAATGAGCAGTTCTTC. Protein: CASSRASGYNEQFF.

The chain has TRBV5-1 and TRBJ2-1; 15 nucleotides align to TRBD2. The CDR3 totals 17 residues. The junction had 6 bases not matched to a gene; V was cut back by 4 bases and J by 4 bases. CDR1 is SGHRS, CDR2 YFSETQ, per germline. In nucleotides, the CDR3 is TGCGCCAGCAGCCTGGGACTAGCGGGAGGTCTTTACAATGAGCAGTTCTTC. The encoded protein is CASSLGLAGGLYNEQFF.

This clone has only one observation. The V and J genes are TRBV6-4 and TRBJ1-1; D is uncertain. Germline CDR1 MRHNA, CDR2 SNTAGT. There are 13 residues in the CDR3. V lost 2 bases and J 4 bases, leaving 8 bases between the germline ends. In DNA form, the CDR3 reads TGTGCCAGCAGTGACCTTGTGGGCACTGAAGCTTTCTTT. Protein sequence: CASSDLVGTEAFF.

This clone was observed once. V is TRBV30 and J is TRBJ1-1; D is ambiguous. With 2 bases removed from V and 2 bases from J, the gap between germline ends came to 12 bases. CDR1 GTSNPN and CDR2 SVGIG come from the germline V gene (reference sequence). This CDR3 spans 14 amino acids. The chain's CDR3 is CAWSYLGVNTEAFF. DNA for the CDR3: TGTGCCTGGAGTTACCTCGGGGTTAACACTGAAGCTTTCTTT.

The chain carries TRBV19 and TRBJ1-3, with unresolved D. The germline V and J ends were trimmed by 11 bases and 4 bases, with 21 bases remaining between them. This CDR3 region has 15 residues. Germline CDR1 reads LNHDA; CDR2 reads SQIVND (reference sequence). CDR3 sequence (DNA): TGTGCCGCCTCATCCCGGGGTTCGGAAGGAAACACCATATATTTT. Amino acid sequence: CAASSRGSEGNTIYF.

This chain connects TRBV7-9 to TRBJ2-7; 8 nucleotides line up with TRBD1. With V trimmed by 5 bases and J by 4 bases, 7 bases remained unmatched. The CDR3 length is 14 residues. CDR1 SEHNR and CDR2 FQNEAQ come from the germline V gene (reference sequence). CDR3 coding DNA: TGTGCCAGCAGCGGGGCAGGGGGCATTTACGAGCAGTACTTC. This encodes CASSGAGGIYEQYF.

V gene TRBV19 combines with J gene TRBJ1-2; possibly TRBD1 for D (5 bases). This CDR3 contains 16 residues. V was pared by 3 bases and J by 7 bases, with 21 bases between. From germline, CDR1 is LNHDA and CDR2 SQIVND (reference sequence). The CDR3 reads CASSMGVWVSRLGYTF. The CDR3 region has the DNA TGTGCCAGTAGTATGGGGGTTTGGGTTTCCAGACTTGGCTACACCTTC.

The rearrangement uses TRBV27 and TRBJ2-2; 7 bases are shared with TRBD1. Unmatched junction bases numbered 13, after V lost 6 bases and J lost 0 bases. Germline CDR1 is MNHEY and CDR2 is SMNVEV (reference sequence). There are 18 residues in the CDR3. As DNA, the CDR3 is TGTGCCAGCAGCTTTATTCGGCTACAGGGGACGAACACCGGGGAGCTGTTTTTT. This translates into CASSFIRLQGTNTGELFF.

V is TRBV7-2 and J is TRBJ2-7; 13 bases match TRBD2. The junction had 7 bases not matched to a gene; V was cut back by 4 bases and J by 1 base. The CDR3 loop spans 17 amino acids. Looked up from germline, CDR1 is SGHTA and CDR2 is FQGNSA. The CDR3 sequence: CASSYPGLAGISYEQYF. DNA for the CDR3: TGTGCCAGCAGCTACCCGGGACTAGCGGGGATTTCCTACGAGCAGTACTTC.

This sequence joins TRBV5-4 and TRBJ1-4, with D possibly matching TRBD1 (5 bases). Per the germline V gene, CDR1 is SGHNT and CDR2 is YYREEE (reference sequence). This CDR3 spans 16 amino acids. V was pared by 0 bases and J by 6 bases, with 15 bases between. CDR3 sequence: CASSLGSQGMDEKLFF. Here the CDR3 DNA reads TGTGCCAGCAGCTTGGGGTCCCAGGGAATGGATGAAAAACTGTTTTTT.